This paragraph covers one T cell receptor beta chain sequence. The target antigen is unknown. The CDR3 consists of 16 residues. Per the germline V gene, CDR1 is LNHNV and CDR2 is YYDKDF (reference sequence). The V segment lost 0 bases and the J segment 8 bases; nucleotides outside the gene matches: 4. This sample was included in a study of CD8 T cells in Susac syndrome. Study-level points and caveats: The study acknowledged a relatively small number of individuals in its TCR sequencing and HLA analysis.

About 0.5 to 1 ug RNA was reverse transcribed with random hexamers. Amplification of TCR beta CDR3 across 54 Vbeta and 13 Jbeta was performed with immunoSEQ multiplex PCR. TCRdb used MiXCR to reprocess the immunoSEQ multiplex PCR reads, holding one entry per CDR3 protein. This repertoire shows roughly 100,000 distinct CDR3 sequences, about 96% found once; its top ten account for 0.5% to 0.8%. The chain links TRBV15 to TRBJ2-1, with TRBD2 matching 13 bases. This sequence was found in a human donor with Susac syndrome. What was sequenced was CD8+ T cells from PBMCs. The CDR3 region is CATSRDGTSGGDEQFF. CDR3 nucleotide sequence: TGTGCCACCAGCAGAGATGGAACTAGCGGGGGGGATGAGCAGTTCTTC.